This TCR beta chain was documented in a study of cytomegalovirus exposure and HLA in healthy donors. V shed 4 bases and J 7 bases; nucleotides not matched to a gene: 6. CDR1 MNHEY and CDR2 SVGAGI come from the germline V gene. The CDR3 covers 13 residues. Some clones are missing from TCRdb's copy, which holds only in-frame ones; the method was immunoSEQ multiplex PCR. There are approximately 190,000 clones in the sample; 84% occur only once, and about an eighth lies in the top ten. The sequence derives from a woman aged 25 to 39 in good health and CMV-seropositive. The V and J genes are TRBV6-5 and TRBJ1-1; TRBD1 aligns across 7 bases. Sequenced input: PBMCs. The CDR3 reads CASSSEGASEAFF. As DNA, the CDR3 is TGTGCCAGCAGTTCCGAGGGGGCTAGTGAAGCTTTCTTT.